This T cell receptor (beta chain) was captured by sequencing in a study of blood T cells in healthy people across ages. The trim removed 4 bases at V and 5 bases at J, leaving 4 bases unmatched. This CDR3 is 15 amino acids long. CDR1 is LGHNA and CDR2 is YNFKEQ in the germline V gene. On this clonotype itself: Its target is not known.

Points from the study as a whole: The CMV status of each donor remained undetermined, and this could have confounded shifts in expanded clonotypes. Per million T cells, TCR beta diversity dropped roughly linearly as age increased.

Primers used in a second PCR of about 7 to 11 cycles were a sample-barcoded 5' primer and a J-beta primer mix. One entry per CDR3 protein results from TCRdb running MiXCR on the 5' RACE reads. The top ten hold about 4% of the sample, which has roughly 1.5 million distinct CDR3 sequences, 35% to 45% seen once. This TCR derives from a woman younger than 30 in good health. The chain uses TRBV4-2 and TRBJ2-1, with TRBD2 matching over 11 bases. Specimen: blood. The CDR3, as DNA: TGTGCCAGCAGCCCTGTAGCGGGAGGGGACAATGAGCAGTTCTTC. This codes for CASSPVAGGDNEQFF.